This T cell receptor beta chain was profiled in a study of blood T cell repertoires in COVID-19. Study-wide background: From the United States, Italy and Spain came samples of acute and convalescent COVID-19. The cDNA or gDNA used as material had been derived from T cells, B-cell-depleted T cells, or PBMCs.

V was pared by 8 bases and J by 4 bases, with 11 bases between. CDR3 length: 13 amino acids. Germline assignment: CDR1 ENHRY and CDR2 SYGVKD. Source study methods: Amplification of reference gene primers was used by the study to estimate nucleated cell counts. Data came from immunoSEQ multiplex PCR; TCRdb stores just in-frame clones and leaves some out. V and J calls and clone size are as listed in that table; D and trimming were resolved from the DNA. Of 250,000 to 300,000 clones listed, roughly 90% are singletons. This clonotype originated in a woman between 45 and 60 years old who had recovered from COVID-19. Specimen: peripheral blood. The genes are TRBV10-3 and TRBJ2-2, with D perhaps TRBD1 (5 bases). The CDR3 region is CAILSQGTGELFF. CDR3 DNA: TGTGCCATCTTGAGCCAGGGCACCGGGGAGCTGTTTTTT.